The 3 T cell receptor beta chains below were found in one sample sequenced in a study of T cell changes during pregnancy in multiple sclerosis. The assay was immunoSEQ multiplex PCR, and TCRdb's table has in-frame clones only and misses some. The sample records tens of thousands of clones, around 90% being singletons. The source material was CD4+ T cells from peripheral blood mononuclear cells, sampled before pregnancy. The receptors were gathered from a female donor with multiple sclerosis, enrolled in a pregnancy study.

The genes are TRBV9 and TRBJ1-1, with a tentative D call TRBD1 (6 bases). V lost 0 bases, J lost 4 bases, and 16 bases lay in between. CDR3 length equals 16 residues. CDR1 and CDR2 (germline): SGDLS, YYNGEE. This CDR3 reads CASSVAGGEGGTEAFF. The CDR3 DNA sequence: TGTGCCAGCAGCGTAGCGGGAGGGGAAGGGGGCACTGAAGCTTTCTTT.

V is TRBV5-5 and J is TRBJ2-1, with 12 bases lining up with TRBD1. This CDR3 region has 14 residues. CDR1 is SGHKS, CDR2 YYEKEE, per germline (reference sequence). J was trimmed by 7 bases and V by 5 bases; bases with no gene match: 4. The CDR3 coding sequence is TGTGCCAGCAGGGGACAGGGGGCTCTGAATGAGCAGTTCTTC. It translates to CASRGQGALNEQFF.

The chain employs TRBV5-4 and TRBJ2-1; D possibly corresponds to TRBD2 (6 bases). Germline-derived CDR1 and CDR2 are SGHNT and YYREEE (reference sequence). Trimming took 5 bases from V and 10 from J, leaving 13 bases between them. There are 12 residues in the CDR3. The CDR3 bases are TGTGCCAGCAGGAACCAGGGAGGAGAGCAGTTCTTC. Protein sequence: CASRNQGGEQFF.